This T cell receptor (beta chain) was identified in a study of long-term antiretroviral therapy in people with HIV. The study, taken as a whole, reports: When set beside controls, HIV repertoires had CDR3 length ranges that were narrower.

Points on this clone: No antigen is known for it.

The CDR3 consists of 14 residues. The V gene end was trimmed by 7 bases and the J gene end by 5 bases; junction bases not matched to a gene: 5. Germline CDR1 and CDR2: LNHDA and SQIVND (reference sequence). Researchers ran immunoSEQ v3.0 at survey level. The method was immunoSEQ multiplex PCR; TCRdb's version includes in-frame clones alone and lacks a portion of them. The table shows approximately 10,000 clones, with around 84% occurring only once. The J gene is TRBJ2-1, the V gene TRBV19; TRBD2 aligns across 10 bases. Sequences were derived from unsorted PBMCs, sampled about 7 years after starting antiretroviral therapy. The sequence came from a man aged 45-60 years with HIV. The DNA of the CDR3 is TGTGCCAGTAACGAGCGGGGGGGAAACAATGAGCAGTTCTTC. This translates into CASNERGGNNEQFF.